This is a list of T cell receptor beta chains from one sample in a study of T cells in Graves' hyperthyroidism and ophthalmopathy. A single record per CDR3 protein comes from TCRdb applying MiXCR to the multiplex PCR reads. This sample yields about 640,000 distinct CDR3 sequences, of which approximately 42% are seen a single time; approximately 6.8% belongs to the top ten. Sequencing input: peripheral blood or thyroid tissue (not recorded which). These receptors came from an adult man with Graves' disease, either hyperthyroidism or ophthalmopathy (not recorded which). Each CDR3 is given with its conserved first and last residue. A D gene is named only where the DNA matches it firmly. Part of the rows lack a size; the others show once, few, many or a class for expanded clones.

V	size	D	J	CDR3	DNA
TRBV24-1	NA	NA	TRBJ2-5	CATSAHRDDKETQYF	TGTGCCACCAGTGCGCACAGGGATGACAAAGAGACCCAGTACTTC
TRBV20-1	NA	TRBD1	TRBJ2-5	CSARDGQGRQKTQYF	TGCAGTGCTAGAGATGGACAGGGGAGGCAAAAGACCCAGTACTTC
TRBV10-2	NA	TRBD2	TRBJ2-3	CASSDHTSGRRDTQYF	TGCGCCAGCAGTGATCACACTAGCGGGAGAAGAGATACGCAGTATTTT
TRBV30	NA	NA	TRBJ1-1	CAIAQTNTEAFF	TGTGCCATAGCCCAAACGAACACTGAAGCTTTCTTT
TRBV7-9	NA	TRBD1	TRBJ1-1	CASSPRMSLSSDRGTNTEAFF	TGTGCCAGCAGCCCAAGAATGTCTCTGTCTTCGGACAGGGGAACGAACACTGAAGCTTTCTTT
TRBV14	NA	TRBD1	TRBJ1-1	CASTGLQGADTEAFF	TGTGCCAGCACGGGGCTCCAGGGGGCGGACACTGAAGCTTTCTTT
TRBV12-3/TRBV12-4	few	TRBD2	TRBJ2-7	CASSPSGGGYEQYF	TGTGCCAGCAGTCCTAGCGGGGGTGGGTACGAGCAGTACTTC
TRBV2	once	TRBD2	TRBJ2-7	CASGSGGPPAQQYF	TGTGCCAGCGGGAGCGGGGGACCTCCTGCCCAGCAGTACTTC
TRBV20-1	few	NA	TRBJ1-5	CSASRAVFNQPQHF	TGCAGTGCTTCACGGGCCGTTTTTAATCAGCCCCAGCATTTT
TRBV24-1	many	TRBD2	TRBJ2-2	CATSPGTSGRRNTGELFF	TGTGCCACCAGTCCAGGGACTAGCGGGAGGAGGAACACCGGGGAGCTGTTTTTT
TRBV7-3	NA	TRBD1	TRBJ1-3	CASSQGSQGDSGNTIYF	TGCGCCAGCAGCCAAGGGTCGCAGGGGGACTCTGGAAACACCATATATTTT
TRBV10-3	NA	TRBD1	TRBJ1-1	CATSSSYRGRNTEAFF	TGTGCCACCAGCAGCTCCTACAGGGGACGGAACACTGAAGCTTTCTTT
TRBV7-2	NA	NA	TRBJ1-6	CASSPVGQPNSPLHF	TGTGCCAGCAGCCCGGTAGGACAGCCGAATTCACCCCTCCACTTT
TRBV2	NA	NA	TRBJ1-1	CASSSLWGGMNTEAFF	TGTGCCAGCAGTTCCCTTTGGGGGGGGATGAACACTGAAGCTTTCTTT
TRBV24-1	NA	TRBD1	TRBJ2-2	CATSDPGQGVNTGGLFF	TGTGCCACCAGTGATCCCGGACAGGGGGTGAACACCGGGGGGCTGTTTTTT